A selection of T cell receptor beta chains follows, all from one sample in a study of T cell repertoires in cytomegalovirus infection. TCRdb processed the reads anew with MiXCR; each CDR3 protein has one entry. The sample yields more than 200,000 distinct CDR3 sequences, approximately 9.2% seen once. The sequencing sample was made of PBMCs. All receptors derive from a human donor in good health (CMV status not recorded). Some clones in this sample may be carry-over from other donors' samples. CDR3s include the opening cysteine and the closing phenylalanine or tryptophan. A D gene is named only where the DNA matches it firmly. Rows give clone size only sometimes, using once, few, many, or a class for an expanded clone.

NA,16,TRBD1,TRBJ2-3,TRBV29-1,TGCAGCGCCGGGACAGCTATGCTCCGGGTGGCAGATACGCAGTATTTT,CSAGTAMLRVADTQYF
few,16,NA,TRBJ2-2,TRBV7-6,TGTGCCAGCAGCGGTTATAGCGGTCGGAACACCGGGGAGCTGTTTTTT,CASSGYSGRNTGELFF
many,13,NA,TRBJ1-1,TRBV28,TGTGCCAGCAGTTTATTTATAAGGGCAGCAGCTTTCTTT,CASSLFIRAAAFF
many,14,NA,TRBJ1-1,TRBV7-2,TGTGCCAGCAGCCCATCGAAGGGGATCACTGAAGCTTTCTTT,CASSPSKGITEAFF
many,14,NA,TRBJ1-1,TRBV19,TGTGCCAGTAAACCAGACGGCGCTAGGACTGAAGCTTTCTTT,CASKPDGARTEAFF
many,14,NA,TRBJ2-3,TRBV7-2,TGTGCCAGCAGCTCGGGACTCTTCACAGATACGCAGTATTTT,CASSSGLFTDTQYF
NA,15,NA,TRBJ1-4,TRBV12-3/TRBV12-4,TGTGCCAGCAGCCTGCCGAACCTGGCTAATGAAAAACTGTTTTTT,CASSLPNLANEKLFF
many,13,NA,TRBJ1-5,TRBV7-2,TGTGCCAGCAGTTCTGACAGGTCGCAGCCCCAGCATTTT,CASSSDRSQPQHF
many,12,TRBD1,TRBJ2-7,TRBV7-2,TGTGCCAGCAGCTTAGGGACAGGAAAGCAGTACTTC,CASSLGTGKQYF
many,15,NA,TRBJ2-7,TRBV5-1,TGCGCCAGCAGCTTGGACCGCGTGATGGGTTACGAGCAGTACTTC,CASSLDRVMGYEQYF
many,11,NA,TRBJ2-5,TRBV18,TGTGCCAGCAGCCGTCAAGAGACCCAGTACTTC,CASSRQETQYF
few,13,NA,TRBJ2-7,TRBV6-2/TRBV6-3,TGTGCCAGCAGTTATTTATTCTCCTACGAGCAGTACTTC,CASSYLFSYEQYF
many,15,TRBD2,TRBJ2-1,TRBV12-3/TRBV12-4,TGTGCCAGCAGTTTCCTAGCGGGAGAGGGGCATGAGCAGTTCTTC,CASSFLAGEGHEQFF
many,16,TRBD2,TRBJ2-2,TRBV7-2,TGTGCCAGCAGCCTGCGCGGGAGTTTGGCCACCGGGGAGCTGTTTTTT,CASSLRGSLATGELFF
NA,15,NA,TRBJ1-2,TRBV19,TGTGCCAGTAGTATAGATTCTATGGGGCAGAATGGCTACACCTTC,CASSIDSMGQNGYTF
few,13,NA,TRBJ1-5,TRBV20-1,TGCAGTGCCAGCGAGTCACCTAATCAGCCCCAGCATTTT,CSASESPNQPQHF
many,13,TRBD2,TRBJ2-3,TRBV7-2,TGTGCCTCTTCGGGACTAGGCACAGATACGCAGTATTTT,CASSGLGTDTQYF
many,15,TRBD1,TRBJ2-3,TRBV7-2,TGTGCCAGCAGCTTAGCGGGACAGAGCACAGATACGCAGTATTTT,CASSLAGQSTDTQYF
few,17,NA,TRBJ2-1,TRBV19,TGTGCCAGTAGTATAGATCGAAACACACCTCGTTACAATGAGCAGTTCTTC,CASSIDRNTPRYNEQFF
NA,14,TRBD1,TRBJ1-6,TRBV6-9,TGTGCCAGCCCTGGGACAGGGGGCGTTTCACTCCTCCACTTT,CASPGTGGVSLLHF
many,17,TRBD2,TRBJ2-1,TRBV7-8,TGTGCCAGCAGCTTAGCCGGGACTAGCGGGACCTACAATGAGCAGTTCTTC,CASSLAGTSGTYNEQFF
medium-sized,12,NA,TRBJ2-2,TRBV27,TGTGCCAGCAGCGACCCGACGGGGGAGCTGTTTTTT,CASSDPTGELFF
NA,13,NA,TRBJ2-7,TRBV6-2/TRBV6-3,TGTGCCAGCAGTAGAGGGTTTTCCTACGAGCAGTACTTC,CASSRGFSYEQYF
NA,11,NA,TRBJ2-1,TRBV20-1,TGCAGTGCTAGCCTAATAAATGAGCAGTTCTTC,CSASLINEQFF
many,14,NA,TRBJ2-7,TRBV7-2,TGTGCCAGCAGCGCATCTTGGCGGTCCTACGAGCAGTACTTC,CASSASWRSYEQYF
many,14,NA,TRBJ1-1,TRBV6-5,TGTGCCAGCAGTTCCGCCGGGAGGGGGTCTGAAGCTTTCTTT,CASSSAGRGSEAFF
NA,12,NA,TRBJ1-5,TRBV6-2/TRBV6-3,TGTGCCAGCAGTTACTGGGGGCAGCCCCAGCATTTT,CASSYWGQPQHF
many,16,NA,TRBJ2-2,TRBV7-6,TGTGCCAGCAGCTCGCCTAGGACTCTAGGCGCTGGGGAGCTGTTTTTT,CASSSPRTLGAGELFF
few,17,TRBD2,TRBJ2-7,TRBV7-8,TGTGCCAGCAGCTTAGGAAGCGGGAGTGCCCTCGCCTACGAGCAGTACTTC,CASSLGSGSALAYEQYF
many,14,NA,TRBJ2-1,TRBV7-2,TGTGCCAGCAGTGGGCAAACAGGATACAATGAGCAGTTCTTC,CASSGQTGYNEQFF
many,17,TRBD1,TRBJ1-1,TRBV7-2,TGTGCCAGCAGACGCGACAGGGCCGGGGGGCTTGGGACTGAAGCTTTCTTT,CASRRDRAGGLGTEAFF
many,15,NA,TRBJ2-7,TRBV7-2,TGTGCCAGCAAACCTGATTGGGGCCAGGGGGGTGAGCAGTACTTC,CASKPDWGQGGEQYF
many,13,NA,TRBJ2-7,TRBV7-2,TGTGCCAGCAGTCGGGACCAGGGCTACGAGCAGTACTTC,CASSRDQGYEQYF
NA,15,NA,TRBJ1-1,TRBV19,TGTGCCAGTAGTCCCCAGACAGGATATCCCACTGAAGCTTTCTTT,CASSPQTGYPTEAFF
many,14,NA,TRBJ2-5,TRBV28,TGTGCCAGCAGTTTTGGGGGCTACCAAGAGACCCAGTACTTC,CASSFGGYQETQYF
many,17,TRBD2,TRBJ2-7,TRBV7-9,TGTGCCAGCAGCTTCCTCGGACTAGCGGGAGGGTCCTACGAGCAGTACTTC,CASSFLGLAGGSYEQYF
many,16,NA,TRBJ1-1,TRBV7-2,TGTGCCAGCAGCTTAGCGTGGGGTGTTGGCGGCGCCGAAGCTTTCTTT,CASSLAWGVGGAEAFF
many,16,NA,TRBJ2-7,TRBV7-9,TGTGCCAGCAGCTTCGCCGGGGCAGGTGGTAGGGACGAGCAGTACTTC,CASSFAGAGGRDEQYF
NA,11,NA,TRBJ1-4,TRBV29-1,TGCAGCGTTGACGAGGGTGAAAAACTGTTTTTT,CSVDEGEKLFF
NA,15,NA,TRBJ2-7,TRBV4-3,TGCGCCAGCAGCCAAGAAAGGCAACCCTCCTACGAGCAGTACTTC,CASSQERQPSYEQYF
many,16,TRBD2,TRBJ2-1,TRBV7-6,TGTGCCAGCAGCGAGAGGCCTAGCGGAGCTTACAATGAGCAGTTCTTC,CASSERPSGAYNEQFF
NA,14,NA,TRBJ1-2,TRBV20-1,TGCAGTGCTAGAGAAAGACCAGGGAACTATGGCTACACCTTC,CSARERPGNYGYTF
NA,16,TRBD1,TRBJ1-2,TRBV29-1,TGCAGCGTTGAACCTAATGACAGGGGACTTTACTATGGCTACACCTTC,CSVEPNDRGLYYGYTF
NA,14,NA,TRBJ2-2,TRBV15,TGTGCCATCGGAACAGGGCTGAGCACCGGGGAGCTGTTTTTT,CAIGTGLSTGELFF
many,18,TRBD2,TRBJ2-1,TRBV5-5,TGTGCCAGCAGCTTTAGTGTGGGACTAGCGACCACCTACAATGAGCAGTTCTTC,CASSFSVGLATTYNEQFF
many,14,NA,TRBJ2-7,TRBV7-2,TGTGCCAGCAGCTTAAGCAGGGCCTCCTACGAGCAGTACTTC,CASSLSRASYEQYF
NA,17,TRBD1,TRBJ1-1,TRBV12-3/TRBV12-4,TGTGCCAGCAGTTTAGCGTTGACAGGGGGCATGAACACTGAAGCTTTCTTT,CASSLALTGGMNTEAFF
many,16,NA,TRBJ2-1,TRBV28,TGTGCCAGCACCCAAGCCCAGGCAGGGATGTACAATGAGCAGTTCTTC,CASTQAQAGMYNEQFF
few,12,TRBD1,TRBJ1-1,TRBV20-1,TGCAGTGTCATGGGACAGGGAACTGAAGCTTTCTTT,CSVMGQGTEAFF